Below are 21 T cell receptor beta chains sequenced from a single sample in a study of post-analysis software for immune sequencing data. These receptors' antigens are unknown. Each TCR beta cDNA library carried unique molecular identifiers. A single record per CDR3 protein comes from TCRdb applying MiXCR to the PCR reads. The table shows around 770,000 distinct CDR3 sequences, with around 42% occurring only once. Whole-study results and caveats: The five TRBV segments detected at higher frequency in patients than in controls included TRBV5-6, TRBV5-1 and TRBV20-1.

Sequenced material: blood. These receptor sequences come from a girl aged 5-17 years with multiple sclerosis.

This clonotype was recorded many times. A junction end diverges from the germline sequence, so it may reflect a read error. V and J are TRBV5-1 and TRBJ2-3, with TRBD2 identical over 8 bases. The CDR3 runs 14 residues. Germline V CDR1 and CDR2: SGHRS, YFSETQ. CDR3 in amino acids: CASSPTSGTDTQYF. The CDR3 coding sequence is TGTGCCAGCAGCCCGACTAGCGGCACAGATACGCAGTATTTT. The full variable domain, its missing parts supplied by reference TRBV5-1 and TRBJ2-3, is KAGVTQTPRYLIKTRGQQVTLSCSPISGHRSVSWYQQTPGQGLQFLFEYFSETQRNKGNFPGRFSGRQFSNSRSEMNVSTLELGDSALYLCASSPTSGTDTQYFGPGTRLTVL.

As for this clonotype: This sequence may be a read error, since a much larger clone differs from it by one base. The chain couples TRBV6-2 or TRBV6-3 to TRBJ2-6; D not certain. Germline V CDR1 and CDR2: MNHEY, SVGEGT. This CDR3 comprises 14 residues. CDR3 sequence reads: CAGSYSSGANVLTF. In DNA, the CDR3 is TGTGCCGGCAGTTACAGCTCTGGGGCCAACGTCCTGACTTTC.

The chain employs TRBV15 and TRBJ2-5; no reliable D call. Trimming removed 1 base from V and 7 bases from J, with 13 bases in between. Germline CDR1 and CDR2: LNHNV and YYDKDF (reference sequence). CDR3 length equals 14 residues. The CDR3 coding sequence is TGTGCCACCAGCAGAGCCCCTAGACGAGGGACCCAGTACTTC. Protein: CATSRAPRRGTQYF.

This sequence joins TRBV5-1 and TRBJ2-7; the match to TRBD1 covers 8 bases. The CDR3 runs to 15 residues. CDR1 and CDR2 (germline): SGHRS, YFSETQ. V lost 4 bases and J lost 5; bases outside the gene matches: 11. CDR3 sequence (DNA): TGCGCCAGCAGCACGTTTCAGGGGGCGAACAACGAGCAGTACTTC. It codes for CASSTFQGANNEQYF.

The CDR3 coding sequence is TGCAGCGTCCTGGCCCTGAGCGGGAGGTTGGGCTACAATGAGCAGTTCTTC. This encodes CSVLALSGRLGYNEQFF. The chain joins TRBV29-1 to TRBJ2-1, with 9 bases identical to TRBD2. Unmatched junction bases numbered 15, after V lost 6 bases and J lost 3 bases. Germline values: CDR1 SQVTM, CDR2 ANQGSEA. This CDR3 contains 17 residues.

V and J are TRBV7-9 and TRBJ2-3; TRBD2 agrees at 8 bases. Losses at the gene ends were 4 bases for V and 2 bases for J; bases not matched to a gene: 8. This CDR3 comprises 16 residues. CDR1 is SEHNR, CDR2 FQNEAQ, per germline (reference sequence). CDR3 sequence reads: CASSSGLAVVTDTQYF. Here the CDR3 DNA reads TGTGCCAGCAGCTCAGGACTAGCCGTTGTCACAGATACGCAGTATTTT.

This clonotype was seen more than once but under ten times. The chain combines TRBV5-1 with TRBJ2-1; 14 bases are a match to TRBD2. From germline, CDR1 is SGHRS and CDR2 YFSETQ. This CDR3 comprises 19 residues. V dropped 4 bases and J dropped 0; count of bases not matched to a gene: 9. CDR3 protein: CASSPGLAGGRSSYNEQFF. Here the CDR3 DNA reads TGCGCCAGCAGCCCCGGACTAGCGGGGGGAAGAAGCTCCTACAATGAGCAGTTCTTC.

This clonotype showed up just a few times. This chain connects TRBV27 to TRBJ1-1; D might be TRBD1 (6 bases). V shed 4 bases and J shed 2 bases, with 14 bases lying between them. Germline CDR1 MNHEY, CDR2 SMNVEV (reference sequence). The CDR3 sequence is 15 residues long. CDR3 region: CASSYNGQINTEAFF. CDR3 in DNA: TGTGCCAGCAGTTATAACGGACAGATCAACACTGAAGCTTTCTTT.

The rearrangement links TRBV12-3 or TRBV12-4 to TRBJ1-1; perhaps TRBD1 as D (6 bases). The CDR3 contains 13 residues. V lost 6 bases and J 3 bases, leaving 11 bases between the germline ends. Here the CDR3 DNA reads TGTGCCAGCAGGTACAACAGGGACACTGAAGCTTTCTTT. Translating it yields CASRYNRDTEAFF.

This clonotype occurred a few times. J is TRBJ2-7 and V is TRBV2; tentatively, D is TRBD2 (5 bases). Germline V gene lookup returns CDR1 SNHLY and CDR2 FYNNEI. The germline V and J ends were trimmed by 3 bases and 3 bases, with 9 bases remaining between them. The length of the CDR3 is 13 residues. This chain's CDR3 is CASSEGDGYEQYF. The DNA for the CDR3 is TGTGCCAGCAGTGAGGGAGATGGCTACGAGCAGTACTTC.

The chain recombines TRBV5-1 with TRBJ2-4, with D possibly TRBD2 on 5 matching bases. The J call may not be correct, given that the DNA end is closer to TRBJ2-7. Germline assignment: CDR1 SGHRS and CDR2 YFSETQ. The CDR3 contains 14 residues. Here the CDR3 DNA reads TGCGCCAGCAGCCTCGGACCTGCGGGCTACGAGCAGTACTTC. Protein: CASSLGPAGYEQYF.

This clonotype was observed a single time. The chain combines TRBV7-9 with TRBJ2-1; D ambiguous. V lost 6 bases and J 6 bases, leaving 12 bases between the germline ends. The CDR3 is made up of 13 amino acids. The V gene's germline CDR1 is SEHNR and CDR2 FQNEAQ (reference sequence). Written as DNA, the CDR3 is TGTGCCAGCAGTCAAAACCGCCCCAATGAGCAGTTCTTC. This encodes CASSQNRPNEQFF.

This clonotype came up a few times. In DNA, the CDR3 is TGTGCCACCAGTCGAGTTGCGCGGGACTACAATGAGCAGTTCTTC. It yields the protein CATSRVARDYNEQFF. V usage is TRBV24-1 and J usage is TRBJ2-1, with D possibly matching TRBD2 (6 bases). The CDR3 contains 15 residues. Trimming took 6 bases from V and 3 from J, leaving 14 bases between them. Germline lookup yields CDR1 KGHDR and CDR2 SFDVKD.

This clonotype was seen only a few times. The genes are TRBV12-3 or TRBV12-4 and TRBJ1-2; D unresolved. The CDR3 has 10 residues. The ends were cut back, 2 bases at V and 7 bases at J, with 2 bases in the middle. CDR3 DNA sequence: TGTGCCAGCAGTTTATTTGGCTACACCTTC. This translates into CASSLFGYTF.

The chain couples TRBV12-3 or TRBV12-4 to TRBJ1-1; TRBD1 matches 9 bases. The CDR3 is 14 residues long. Unmatched junction bases numbered 3, after V lost 6 bases and J lost 1 base. The CDR3 nucleotides are TGTGCCAGCAGATGGGGACAGGGGAACACTGAAGCTTTCTTT. Amino acid sequence: CASRWGQGNTEAFF.

The chain carries TRBV15 and TRBJ2-7; D gene ambiguous. V was clipped by 0 bases and J by 4 bases, with 7 bases between them. There are 13 residues in the CDR3. Per the germline V gene, CDR1 is LNHNV and CDR2 is YYDKDF (reference sequence). The CDR3 sequence: CATSRDAGYEQYF. The CDR3 nucleotides are TGTGCCACCAGCAGAGATGCAGGTTACGAGCAGTACTTC.

The chain employs TRBV5-1 and TRBJ2-3, with 8 bases matching TRBD2. V shed 4 bases, J shed 4 bases, and the junction held 5 bases outside the gene matches. Per germline, CDR1 SGHRS and CDR2 YFSETQ. The CDR3 sequence is 14 residues long. CDR3 sequence reads: CASSGTSSPDTQYF. The CDR3 DNA is TGCGCCAGCAGCGGGACTAGTTCCCCAGATACGCAGTATTTT.

The chain employs TRBV2 and TRBJ1-2; D gene uncertain. The CDR3 totals 12 residues. Germline V gives CDR1 SNHLY, CDR2 FYNNEI. Trimming pared 3 bases from V and 3 bases from J, leaving 5 bases between. CDR3 sequence: CASSDDYYGYTF. CDR3 in DNA: TGTGCCAGCAGTGACGATTACTATGGCTACACCTTC.

This chain links TRBV6-5 with TRBJ2-5; D remains unclear. The J call may be incorrect, as the DNA end agrees better with TRBJ2-7. The germline V gene encodes CDR1 MNHEY and CDR2 SVGAGI. The CDR3 is 13 residues long. The chain's CDR3 is CASRKTSYYEQYF. The CDR3 region has the DNA TGTGCCAGCAGAAAGACCTCTTACTACGAGCAGTACTTC.

The CDR3 nucleotides read TGTGCCAGCAGTTTAAACAGTCCGGCTGGCACAGATACGCAGTATTTT. Translation gives CASSLNSPAGTDTQYF. The chain couples TRBV27 to TRBJ2-3, with D unclear. The germline V gene has CDR1 MNHEY and CDR2 SMNVEV (reference sequence). The CDR3 contains 16 residues. Trimming stripped 2 bases from V and 1 base from J, with 13 bases between.

The chain joins TRBV29-1 to TRBJ2-1, with 10 bases aligning to TRBD2. This CDR3 is 18 amino acids long. Germline V gene data show CDR1 as SQVTM and CDR2 as ANQGSEA. Unmatched junction bases numbered 20, after V lost 4 bases and J lost 8 bases. CDR3 nucleotide sequence: TGCAGCGTTGCCCACAGGGCTAGCGGGAGTTGGGTCCGGGATGAGCAGTTCTTC. Residues: CSVAHRASGSWVRDEQFF.